A single sample is the source of the 32 T cell receptor beta chains below, sequenced in a study of T cells in Graves' hyperthyroidism and ophthalmopathy. TCR beta CDR3 region amplification was performed from RNA transcripts. An initial round of RT-PCR targeting the TCR CDR3 relied on the HTBI primer set. MiXCR, run by TCRdb on the multiplex PCR reads, gives a single entry per CDR3 protein. The data hold about 530,000 distinct CDR3 sequences, with 15% to 20% observed a single time. The sample taken for sequencing was blood. The origin of the receptors is a woman aged 18-29 years with Graves' ophthalmopathy.

This clonotype was counted at least ten times. The chain has TRBV13 and TRBJ2-3; D perhaps matches TRBD1 (5 bases). The CDR3 is 13 amino acids. With 4 bases removed from V and 6 bases from J, the gap between germline ends came to 11 bases. Germline V gene lookup returns CDR1 PRHDT and CDR2 FYEKMQ (reference sequence). As DNA, the CDR3 is TGTGCCAGCAGCTCAACAGGCCCCGATACGCAGTATTTT. Translating it yields CASSSTGPDTQYF. Full variable domain (missing parts from reference TRBV13 and TRBJ2-3): AAGVIQSPRHLIKEKRETATLKCYPIPRHDTVYWYQQGPGQDPQFLISFYEKMQSDKGSIPDRFSAQQFSDYHSELNMSSLELGDSALYFCASSSTGPDTQYFGPGTRLTVL.

In the case of this clonotype: A much larger clone lies a single base off, so this may be a read error. The rearrangement joins TRBV7-9 to TRBJ2-5; possibly TRBD1 for D (7 bases). The length of the CDR3 is 13 residues. The germline gives CDR1 SEHNR, CDR2 FQNEAQ (reference sequence). CDR3 sequence reads: CASSLWETGEAHF. CDR3 DNA: TGTGCCAGCAGCTTATGGGAAACAGGGGAGGCGCACTTC. Variable domain in full (rest from reference TRBV7-9 and TRBJ2-5): DTGVSQNPRHKITKRGQNVTFRCDPISEHNRLYWYRQTLGQGPEFLTYFQNEAQLEKSRLLSDRFSAERPKGSFSTLEIQRTEQGDSAMYLCASSLWETGEAHFGPGTRLLVL.

The CDR3 nucleotides are TGTGCCATCAGTGAGACAGATAGCAATCAGCCCCAGCATTTT. This encodes CAISETDSNQPQHF. The chain has TRBV10-3 and TRBJ1-5; no clear D gene. The V gene's germline CDR1 is ENHRY and CDR2 SYGVKD. CDR3 length equals 14 residues. V was clipped by 2 bases and J by 0 bases, with 5 bases between them.

This clonotype was seen repeatedly, ten times or more. The V and J genes are TRBV12-3 or TRBV12-4 and TRBJ1-1; 9 bases are shared with TRBD1. J was trimmed by 0 bases and V by 7 bases; bases with no gene match: 12. The CDR3 consists of 17 residues. CDR3 residues: CASKTGTGQVMNTEAFF. CDR3 nucleotides: TGTGCCAGCAAAACCGGGACAGGGCAAGTCATGAACACTGAAGCTTTCTTT.

This chain joins TRBV29-1 and TRBJ2-7; 10 bases agree with TRBD2. Germline V gene sequence: CDR1 SQVTM, CDR2 ANQGSEA. The CDR3 runs to 16 residues. V lost 4 bases to trimming and J lost 2 bases; unmatched junction nucleotides: 11. CDR3 sequence (DNA): TGCAGCGTTGCGGGACTAGCGAGCCGCACCACCTACGAGCAGTACTTC. The encoded protein is CSVAGLASRTTYEQYF.

This clonotype was seen more than once but under ten times. V usage is TRBV5-5 and J usage is TRBJ2-2, with D perhaps TRBD2 (6 bases). Trimming removed 1 base from V and 5 bases from J, with 9 bases in between. This CDR3 is 14 amino acids long. Germline assignment: CDR1 SGHKS and CDR2 YYEKEE (reference sequence). Here the CDR3 DNA reads TGTGCCAGCAGCTTGACTGGGACTACCGGGGAGCTGTTTTTT. As protein: CASSLTGTTGELFF.

This clonotype was seen a handful of times. The junction shows a germline mismatch at one end, possibly a read error. V is TRBV15 and J is TRBJ1-5, with D possibly TRBD1 on 6 matching bases. The CDR3 runs to 13 residues. Per the germline V gene, CDR1 is LNHNV and CDR2 is YYDKDF (reference sequence). In DNA, the CDR3 is TGTGCCTCCAGGGGAGGGAGCAATCAGCCCCAGCATTTT. Protein: CASRGGSNQPQHF.

This clonotype was observed many times. CDR3 nucleotides: TGCAGTGCTATCGACAGGCTCTCCTACGAGCAGTACTTC. As protein: CSAIDRLSYEQYF. This chain joins TRBV20-1 and TRBJ2-7; TRBD1 is a possible D gene (6 bases). Trimming took off 4 bases at V and 0 bases at J, with 10 bases between the two ends. The germline V gene has CDR1 DFQATT and CDR2 SNEGSKA (reference sequence). The length of the CDR3 is 13 residues.

This clonotype occurred a few times. CDR3: CASSTLQGAYTEAFF. The DNA of the CDR3 is TGTGCCAGTAGTACCTTACAGGGAGCCTACACTGAAGCTTTCTTT. The genes are TRBV19 and TRBJ1-1, with D perhaps matching TRBD1 (6 bases). CDR1 and CDR2 from the germline V gene are LNHDA and SQIVND (reference sequence). The CDR3 is made up of 15 amino acids. The V and J ends lost 4 bases and 3 bases respectively, with 15 bases between them.

This clonotype was seen ten or more times. The chain is built from TRBV27 and TRBJ1-1; the D gene is possibly TRBD1 (5 bases). V shed 3 bases and J shed 4 bases, with 9 bases lying between them. The germline CDR1 and CDR2 sequences are MNHEY and SMNVEV (reference sequence). The CDR3 sequence is 13 residues long. The CDR3 nucleotides are TGTGCCAGCAGTTTCGGGGGGACCACTGAAGCTTTCTTT. Amino acids: CASSFGGTTEAFF.

The rearrangement joins TRBV30 to TRBJ1-2, with 8 positions matching TRBD1. Germline trimming cut 4 bases from V and 6 bases from J; bases unmatched to any gene: 4. Germline V gene lookup returns CDR1 GTSNPN and CDR2 SVGIG (reference sequence). CDR3 length: 12 amino acids. CDR3 protein: CAWTGQGNGYTF. The CDR3 region has the DNA TGTGCCTGGACCGGACAGGGTAATGGCTACACCTTC.

The gene calls are TRBV19 and TRBJ1-5; D not certain. V shed 4 bases and J shed 1 base, with 20 bases lying between them. CDR3 length: 18 residues. Per the germline V gene, CDR1 is LNHDA and CDR2 is SQIVND (reference sequence). CDR3 DNA: TGTGCCAGTAGTACGTATTACCTAGAAGCGGGAAGCAATCAGCCCCAGCATTTT. Translating it yields CASSTYYLEAGSNQPQHF. The complete variable domain, with remaining parts taken from reference TRBV19 and TRBJ1-5, reads DGGITQSPKYLFRKEGQNVTLSCEQNLNHDAMYWYRQDPGQGLRLIYYSQIVNDFQKGDIAEGYSVSREKKESFPLTVTSAQKNPTAFYLCASSTYYLEAGSNQPQHFGDGTRLSIL.

The J gene is TRBJ1-2, the V gene TRBV20-1; TRBD1 matches at 11 bases. With V trimmed by 4 bases and J by 7 bases, 11 bases remained unmatched. The CDR3 covers 15 residues. Germline loops: CDR1 DFQATT, CDR2 SNEGSKA (reference sequence). The CDR3 sequence: CSAISGQGAPPGYTF. The CDR3, as DNA: TGCAGTGCTATTAGCGGACAGGGGGCCCCTCCTGGCTACACCTTC.

This clonotype turned up a few times. The chain combines TRBV2 with TRBJ1-1; 8 bases line up with TRBD1. The germline gives CDR1 SNHLY, CDR2 FYNNEI. V gave up 6 bases and J gave up 1 base; unmatched junction bases: 7. The CDR3 loop spans 15 amino acids. The DNA of the CDR3 is TGTGCCAGCAGGGCGACAGGGGCGACGAACACTGAAGCTTTCTTT. Protein product: CASRATGATNTEAFF.

This clonotype was recorded a few times. The V gene is TRBV18, the J gene TRBJ2-7; TRBD1 aligns across 9 bases. The CDR3 extends over 16 amino acids. V was pared by 4 bases and J by 2 bases, with 9 bases of the junction left unmatched. Looked up from germline, CDR1 is KGHSH and CDR2 is LQKENI. The DNA for the CDR3 is TGTGCCAGCTCACAATTAGACAGGGGGGTTACCTACGAGCAGTACTTC. It translates to CASSQLDRGVTYEQYF. Complete variable domain (other parts from reference TRBV18 and TRBJ2-7): NAGVMQNPRHLVRRRGQEARLRCSPMKGHSHVYWYRQLPEEGLKFMVYLQKENIIDESGMPKERFSAEFPKEGPSILRIQQVVRGDSAAYFCASSQLDRGVTYEQYFGPGTRLTVT.

This clonotype was found a few times. The chain uses TRBV4-1 and TRBJ2-3, with D tentatively TRBD1 (6 bases). Germline V gene lookup returns CDR1 MGHRA and CDR2 YSYEKL. Trimming removed 3 bases from V and 2 bases from J, with 21 bases in between. The CDR3 sequence is 18 residues long. The CDR3 spells CASSHPPLPGHITDTQYF. In DNA, the CDR3 is TGCGCCAGCAGCCATCCCCCCTTACCGGGACACATCACAGATACGCAGTATTTT.

This clonotype was detected only a few times. An end of the junction differs from the germline gene, which may be a read error. The chain joins TRBV11-2 to TRBJ1-1, with no clear D. This CDR3 has 8 residues. Germline V gene sequence: CDR1 SGHAT, CDR2 FQNNGV. The CDR3 nucleotides are TGTGCCAGCAGCCCTGCCATCTTT. It codes for CASSPAIF.

This chain joins TRBV20-1 and TRBJ2-1; 7 bases agree with TRBD1. Trimming removed 6 bases from V and 6 bases from J; junction bases left unmatched: 5. The CDR3 has 12 amino acids. Germline V CDR1 and CDR2: DFQATT, SNEGSKA (reference sequence). The CDR3 spells CSARGQFNEQFF. The CDR3 nucleotides are TGCAGTGCGAGGGGACAGTTCAATGAGCAGTTCTTC.

The chain uses TRBV6-4 and TRBJ1-6; a possible D gene is TRBD1 (6 bases). CDR1 MRHNA and CDR2 SNTAGT come from the germline V gene. This CDR3 contains 14 residues. Trimming took 3 bases from V and 9 from J, leaving 12 bases between them. This CDR3 reads CASSETGWGSPLHF. As DNA, the CDR3 is TGTGCCAGCAGTGAAACAGGGTGGGGTTCACCCCTCCACTTT.

In its sample, this clonotype was seen many times. This rearrangement joins TRBV11-1 to TRBJ2-7; 9 nucleotides match TRBD1. Germline-derived CDR1 and CDR2 are SGHAT and FQDESV (reference sequence). The CDR3 runs to 16 residues. The junction had 9 bases not matched to a gene; V was cut back by 5 bases and J by 1 base. The CDR3 sequence is CASSEFGTGRSYEQYF. In DNA form, the CDR3 reads TGTGCCAGCAGCGAATTCGGGACAGGGCGGTCCTACGAGCAGTACTTC.

This chain joins TRBV10-3 and TRBJ1-6; no definite D call. From germline, CDR1 is ENHRY and CDR2 SYGVKD. V was clipped by 10 bases and J by 10 bases, with 20 bases between them. The CDR3 has 14 residues. In nucleotides, the CDR3 is TGTGCCACCACCCCAGCCTCGGTTCAATCACCCCTCCACTTT. Its translation is CATTPASVQSPLHF.

This clonotype appeared many times. This rearrangement joins TRBV9 to TRBJ1-1; 8 bases line up with TRBD1. Germline CDR1 reads SGDLS; CDR2 reads YYNGEE. V shed 3 bases, J shed 6 bases, and the junction held 25 bases outside the gene matches. The CDR3 has 20 residues. The CDR3 nucleotides read TGTGCCAGCAGCGCAGGAACCGGGACAGGCAACCTTCTCGGTTTGGCTGAAGCTTTCTTT. It encodes CASSAGTGTGNLLGLAEAFF. Full variable domain (missing parts from reference TRBV9 and TRBJ1-1): DSGVTQTPKHLITATGQRVTLRCSPRSGDLSVYWYQQSLDQGLQFLIQYYNGEERAKGNILERFSAQQFPDLHSELNLSSLELGDSALYFCASSAGTGTGNLLGLAEAFFGQGTRLTVV.

The J gene is TRBJ2-1, the V gene TRBV5-1; possible D gene TRBD1, 5 bases. The CDR3 loop spans 11 amino acids. Per the germline V gene, CDR1 is SGHRS and CDR2 is YFSETQ. In DNA form, the CDR3 reads TGCGTCAGGGTTCATTTTTATGAGCAGTTCTTC. This encodes CVRVHFYEQFF. The variable domain in full, completed from reference TRBV5-1 and TRBJ2-1, reads KAGVTQTPRYLIKTRGQQVTLSCSPISGHRSVSWYQQTPGQGLQFLFEYFSETQRNKGNFPGRFSGRQFSNSRSEMNVSTLELGDSALYLCVRVHFYEQFFGPGTRLTVL.

This clonotype was counted at least ten times. Here the CDR3 reads CASVRDRGISTEAFF. DNA for the CDR3: TGTGCCAGCGTCCGGGACAGGGGCATCAGCACTGAAGCTTTCTTT. The V gene is TRBV6-2 or TRBV6-3, the J gene TRBJ1-1, with 10 bases fitting TRBD1. V was pared by 8 bases and J by 4 bases, with 10 bases of the junction left unmatched. There are 15 residues in the CDR3. Germline CDR1 is MNHEY and CDR2 is SVGEGT.

V gene TRBV28 combines with J gene TRBJ1-2, with D perhaps matching TRBD1 (5 bases). CDR1 is MDHEN and CDR2 is SYDVKM in the germline V gene. The germline V and J ends were trimmed by 6 bases and 4 bases, with 12 bases remaining between them. The CDR3 loop spans 13 amino acids. DNA of the CDR3: TGTGCCAGCAGCTTGACAGCCTTCTATGGCTACACCTTC. Its protein is CASSLTAFYGYTF.

This clonotype was counted ten times or more. This chain connects TRBV6-1 to TRBJ2-7; TRBD1 matches 11 bases. Trimming removed 7 bases from V and 1 base from J; junction bases left unmatched: 9. CDR1 MNHNS and CDR2 SASEGT come from the germline V gene. The CDR3 is made up of 16 amino acids. CDR3 loop: CASTIAGTGGSYEQYF. For the CDR3, the DNA is TGTGCCAGCACTATCGCCGGGACAGGGGGATCCTACGAGCAGTACTTC.

This rearrangement joins TRBV28 to TRBJ2-3; D gene uncertain. This CDR3 region has 18 residues. Per the germline V gene, CDR1 is MDHEN and CDR2 is SYDVKM. With 3 bases removed from V and 1 base from J, the gap between germline ends came to 20 bases. Here the CDR3 DNA reads TGTGCCAGCAGTTTTAAGATAGAGAAAAGCCAGGGCACAGATACGCAGTATTTT. This encodes CASSFKIEKSQGTDTQYF.

This chain links TRBV20-1 with TRBJ2-1; 15 nucleotides match TRBD2. This CDR3 spans 15 amino acids. Per germline, CDR1 DFQATT and CDR2 SNEGSKA (reference sequence). After removal of 3 bases from V and 15 bases from J, the junction contained 12 bases not matched to a gene. CDR3 amino acids: CSASWTSGREGEGFF. The CDR3 DNA follows: TGCAGTGCTAGTTGGACTAGCGGGAGGGAAGGAGAGGGGTTCTTC.

This clonotype occurred many times. The chain links TRBV11-2 to TRBJ2-1; a possible D gene is TRBD2 (5 bases). This CDR3 comprises 15 residues. The germline V gene has CDR1 SGHAT and CDR2 FQNNGV. V lost 4 bases to trimming and J lost 0 bases, with 10 bases between them. This chain's CDR3 is CASSSQRSSYNEQFF. The CDR3 bases are TGTGCCAGCAGCTCTCAGCGGAGCTCCTACAATGAGCAGTTCTTC.

A few counts support this clonotype. The V gene is TRBV5-5, the J gene TRBJ2-5; 9 bases are a match to TRBD1. CDR3 length equals 15 residues. Germline-derived CDR1 and CDR2 are SGHKS and YYEKEE (reference sequence). Trimming cost V 4 bases and J 4 bases; bases outside gene matches: 8. CDR3 in amino acids: CASSARGQGRETQYF. Here the CDR3 DNA reads TGTGCCAGCAGCGCCCGGGGACAGGGAAGAGAGACCCAGTACTTC.

The chain employs TRBV25-1 and TRBJ1-2; D not resolved. The V gene lost 2 bases and the J gene lost 0 bases, with 10 bases spanning the gap. Germline V lookup: CDR1 MGHDK, CDR2 SYGVNS. The CDR3 is 15 residues long. Here the CDR3 reads CASSEPGAPNYGYTF. The DNA for the CDR3 is TGTGCCAGCAGTGAACCCGGCGCTCCTAACTATGGCTACACCTTC.

The V call is TRBV6-2 or TRBV6-3, the J call TRBJ1-5; D is perhaps TRBD1 (5 bases). Germline-derived CDR1 and CDR2 are MNHEY and SVGEGT. V was clipped by 4 bases and J by 9 bases, with 16 bases between them. The CDR3 extends over 14 amino acids. The CDR3 protein is CASSSLQVGGPQHF. In DNA form, the CDR3 reads TGTGCCAGCAGTTCCTTACAGGTGGGGGGGCCCCAGCATTTT.